The next 7 T cell receptor beta chains were all read from a single sample in a study of blood T cell repertoires in COVID-19. The assay was immunoSEQ multiplex PCR, and TCRdb's table has in-frame clones only and misses some. Among roughly 270,000 clones listed, roughly 85% were seen once. The sample was PBMCs or T cells enriched from blood (not recorded which). The receptor set was obtained from a woman aged 45 to 65 who had recovered from COVID-19.

The V gene is TRBV19, the J gene TRBJ2-7, with D tentatively TRBD2 (6 bases). Trimming took 0 bases from V and 3 from J, leaving 18 bases between them. Germline V gene data show CDR1 as LNHDA and CDR2 as SQIVND (reference sequence). The CDR3 has 17 amino acids. CDR3 nucleotide sequence: TGTGCCAGTAGTATAGATGGAGGGGTAGTGAGCAACTACGAGCAGTACTTC. It translates to CASSIDGGVVSNYEQYF.

The CDR3 spells CASSLDLPTRGGSYEQYF. CDR3 DNA sequence: TGTGCCAGCAGCTTAGATCTCCCAACTCGCGGGGGATCCTACGAGCAGTACTTC. The chain is built from TRBV11-2 and TRBJ2-7; TRBD2 agrees at 7 bases. With V trimmed by 0 bases and J by 1 base, 12 bases remained unmatched. The germline gives CDR1 SGHAT, CDR2 FQNNGV. CDR3 size: 18 residues.

V gene TRBV7-2 combines with J gene TRBJ1-1, with 7 bases identical to TRBD1. Germline V gene sequence: CDR1 SGHTA, CDR2 FQGNSA. V lost 2 bases and J lost 5; bases outside the gene matches: 5. This CDR3 is built from 14 residues. The CDR3 spells CASSLRQGGTEAFF. CDR3 in DNA: TGTGCCAGCAGCTTAAGACAGGGTGGGACTGAAGCTTTCTTT.

This clone was counted a single time. The gene calls are TRBV7-9 and TRBJ1-3, with 7 nucleotides matching TRBD1. This CDR3 contains 14 residues. V shed 5 bases, J shed 3 bases, and the junction held 4 bases outside the gene matches. Germline-derived CDR1 and CDR2 are SEHNR and FQNEAQ (reference sequence). The CDR3 protein is CASSKTGDGNTIYF. CDR3 nucleotide sequence: TGTGCCAGCAGCAAAACAGGGGATGGAAACACCATATATTTT.

CDR3 nucleotide sequence: TGTGCCAGCAGCCAACACCGCAGACTAGCGTGGCTTGACGAGCAGTACTTC. This gives the protein CASSQHRRLAWLDEQYF. The chain employs TRBV3-1 (or the pseudogene TRBV3-2) and TRBJ2-7; 8 bases map to TRBD2. Germline V lookup: CDR1 LGHDT, CDR2 YNNKEL (reference sequence). V trimming: 2 bases; J trimming: 5 bases; junction bases outside the gene matches: 14. This CDR3 region has 17 residues.

V gene TRBV3-1 (or the pseudogene TRBV3-2) combines with J gene TRBJ1-2; 10 nucleotides align to TRBD1. The trim removed 8 bases at V and 4 bases at J, leaving 1 base unmatched. Germline lookup yields CDR1 LGHDT and CDR2 YNNKEL (reference sequence). This CDR3 spans 12 amino acids. This chain's CDR3 is CASRDRGYGYTF. For the CDR3, the DNA is TGTGCCAGCCGGGACAGGGGCTATGGCTACACCTTC.

The chain links TRBV7-9 to TRBJ1-5, with TRBD1 matching over 7 bases. This CDR3 has 17 amino acids. CDR1 and CDR2 (germline): SEHNR, FQNEAQ (reference sequence). Germline trimming cut 3 bases from V and 4 bases from J; bases unmatched to any gene: 12. The CDR3: CASSFSTGRFGNQPQHF. CDR3 coding DNA: TGTGCCAGCAGCTTTTCGACAGGGAGGTTCGGGAATCAGCCCCAGCATTTT.